The 14 T cell receptor beta chains listed next were all sequenced from one sample in a study of blood T cell repertoires in COVID-19. Here immunoSEQ multiplex PCR was the method, and the copy in TCRdb shows in-frame clones only, minus some. The data show approximately 71,000 clones, about 90% seen once. The sequenced sample consisted of peripheral blood. These receptors came from a human donor in a cohort sampled during active COVID-19.

The V gene is TRBV5-1, the J gene TRBJ1-3, with D possibly matching TRBD1 (6 bases). Germline V lookup: CDR1 SGHRS, CDR2 YFSETQ. Trimming left V 4 bases short and J 4 bases short, with 12 bases between. The CDR3 totals 14 residues. The DNA of the CDR3 is TGCGCCAGCAGCCTAGGGGGTTCGGGAAACACCATATATTTT. Protein sequence: CASSLGGSGNTIYF.

The chain couples TRBV7-2 to TRBJ2-5; possible D gene TRBD1, 7 bases. V lost 5 bases and J lost 2, with 15 bases in between. In germline, CDR1 is SGHTA, CDR2 FQGNSA. The CDR3 totals 15 residues. The DNA of the CDR3 is TGTGCCAGCAGCCCAACCTCAGGGGGGCAAGAGACCCAGTACTTC. Translation gives CASSPTSGGQETQYF.

The genes are TRBV28 and TRBJ1-5; D might be TRBD1 (6 bases). The CDR3 consists of 13 residues. V lost 8 bases and J 10 bases, leaving 18 bases between the germline ends. Germline V gene lookup returns CDR1 MDHEN and CDR2 SYDVKM. CDR3 coding DNA: TGTGCCAGCGACTACAGGGTTGGACAACCCCAGCATTTT. Protein sequence: CASDYRVGQPQHF.

This chain connects TRBV7-2 to TRBJ2-1, with 9 nucleotides matching TRBD2. This CDR3 comprises 17 residues. The ends lost 1 base at V and 2 bases at J; junction bases unmatched: 6. Germline V lookup: CDR1 SGHTA, CDR2 FQGNSA. The CDR3 here is CASSLGGGLAAYNEQFF. The CDR3 nucleotides are TGTGCCAGCAGCTTAGGAGGGGGACTAGCTGCCTACAATGAGCAGTTCTTC.

The chain joins TRBV5-4 to TRBJ1-3, with TRBD1 identical over 11 bases. Germline CDR1 is SGHNT and CDR2 is YYREEE (reference sequence). V dropped 5 bases and J dropped 4; count of bases not matched to a gene: 5. The CDR3 extends over 15 amino acids. The CDR3 coding sequence is TGTGCCAGCAGGCCTGGGACAGGGGGAGGAAACACCATATATTTT. This sequence encodes CASRPGTGGGNTIYF.

CDR3: CASSKVDRALYEQYF. The CDR3 bases are TGTGCCAGCAGCAAAGTAGACAGGGCACTCTACGAGCAGTACTTC. This chain uses TRBV21-1 with TRBJ2-7; TRBD1 was called by the table and not checked on the DNA. TRBV21-1 is annotated as a pseudogene. The CDR3 covers 15 residues.

The rearrangement uses TRBV12-3 or TRBV12-4 and TRBJ1-1; 10 bases align to TRBD1. The CDR3 spans 13 residues. The V and J ends lost 8 bases and 6 bases, in that order; junction bases with no gene match: 6. The CDR3: CASQDRGISEAFF. The CDR3 region has the DNA TGTGCCAGCCAGGACAGGGGGATTTCTGAAGCTTTCTTT.

The chain is built from TRBV3-1 (or the pseudogene TRBV3-2) and TRBJ2-1; D is perhaps TRBD2 (6 bases). The V end was cut by 4 bases, the J end by 2 bases, with 15 bases between. CDR1 and CDR2 (germline): LGHDT, YNNKEL (reference sequence). CDR3 size: 16 residues. The chain's CDR3 is CASSLNSGSTYNEQFF. In nucleotides, the CDR3 is TGTGCCAGCAGCCTGAATAGCGGAAGTACCTACAATGAGCAGTTCTTC.

The chain uses TRBV9 and TRBJ2-7; 7 positions match TRBD1. The CDR3 has 15 amino acids. Germline V gene lookup returns CDR1 SGDLS and CDR2 YYNGEE. Unmatched junction bases numbered 4, after V lost 0 bases and J lost 1 base. CDR3 sequence: CASSVEGQWSYEQYF. CDR3 bases: TGTGCCAGCAGCGTAGAGGGACAGTGGTCCTACGAGCAGTACTTC.

The count of this clone is one. The genes are TRBV6-6 and TRBJ2-7; 7 bases align to TRBD2. Germline loops: CDR1 MNHNY, CDR2 SVGAGI (reference sequence). CDR3 length equals 15 residues. V lost 9 bases, J lost 2 bases, and 13 bases stayed unmatched. DNA for the CDR3: TGTGCCAGATACCCGGGACTACCCAGACCCTACGAGCAGTACTTC. It is translated as CARYPGLPRPYEQYF.

The chain combines TRBV18 with TRBJ2-2, with D possibly matching TRBD2 (6 bases). From germline, CDR1 is KGHSH and CDR2 LQKENI. The V end lost 3 bases, the J end lost 4 bases, and 12 bases lay between the germline ends. CDR3 length: 15 residues. CDR3 DNA: TGTGCCAGCTCACCGTCTAGCGCGGCCACCGGGGAGCTGTTTTTT. Translating it yields CASSPSSAATGELFF.

V and J are TRBV11-2 and TRBJ2-3; TRBD2 matches 7 bases. V lost 5 bases to trimming and J lost 4 bases; unmatched junction nucleotides: 6. This CDR3 is built from 14 residues. Germline CDR1 and CDR2: SGHAT and FQNNGV. CDR3 in DNA: TGTGCCAGCAGCCGCGGGACTACCGCAGATACGCAGTATTTT. It encodes CASSRGTTADTQYF. Full variable domain (outside the CDR3, taken from reference TRBV11-2 and TRBJ2-3): EAGVAQSPRYKIIEKRQSVAFWCNPISGHATLYWYQQILGQGPKLLIQFQNNGVVDDSQLPKDRFSAERLKGVDSTLKIQPAKLEDSAVYLCASSRGTTADTQYFGPGTRLTVL.

The V call is TRBV12-3 or TRBV12-4, the J call TRBJ1-1; 7 bases match TRBD1. Trimming took 4 bases from V and 8 from J; bases not matched to a gene: 1. The CDR3 loop spans 11 amino acids. In DNA, the CDR3 is TGTGCCAGCAGTTCGACAGGGGAAGCTTTCTTT. It translates to CASSSTGEAFF.

V is TRBV6-5 and J is TRBJ2-2; D is unresolved. The V gene's germline CDR1 is MNHEY and CDR2 SVGAGI. The CDR3 has 13 residues. Trimming shortened V by 7 bases and J by 3 bases, and 9 bases separated the two germline ends. The CDR3 sequence: CASKTFDTGELFF. CDR3 DNA sequence: TGTGCCAGCAAGACTTTCGACACCGGGGAGCTGTTTTTT.